Sequencing of this T cell receptor (beta chain) was carried out in a study of shared clonotypes between healthy human individuals. As for the study in general: CD8 memory received one plate per donor, CD8 naive two, CD4 memory three and CD4 naive three.

With regard to this clone: Its target is unknown.

The V gene's germline CDR1 is SGHNT and CDR2 YYREEE (reference sequence). The CDR3 loop spans 14 amino acids. V trimming: 4 bases; J trimming: 6 bases; junction bases outside the gene matches: 9. Study outcomes and limitations: Investigators expected sequencing depth to affect clonotype sharing among donors. The study found approximately 5% of naive CD4 clonotypes shared across several donors.

It was CD45RO-negative cells, positively selected for CCR7, that made up naive CD8 cells, with terminally differentiated effector memory CD45RA+ cells excluded. The repertoire was sequenced with immunoSEQ multiplex PCR; TCRdb's copy has only in-frame clones and lacks some. The sample consists of roughly 650,000 clones, roughly 95% of them appearing once. The receptor was isolated from a young woman in good health. J is TRBJ2-7 and V is TRBV5-4; 8 nucleotides line up with TRBD1. Sequencing was performed on naive CD8+ T cells sorted from blood. The CDR3 region has the DNA TGTGCCAGCAGCGCCCAGGGGGCGGCTCTCGAGCAGTACTTC. Its translation is CASSAQGAALEQYF.